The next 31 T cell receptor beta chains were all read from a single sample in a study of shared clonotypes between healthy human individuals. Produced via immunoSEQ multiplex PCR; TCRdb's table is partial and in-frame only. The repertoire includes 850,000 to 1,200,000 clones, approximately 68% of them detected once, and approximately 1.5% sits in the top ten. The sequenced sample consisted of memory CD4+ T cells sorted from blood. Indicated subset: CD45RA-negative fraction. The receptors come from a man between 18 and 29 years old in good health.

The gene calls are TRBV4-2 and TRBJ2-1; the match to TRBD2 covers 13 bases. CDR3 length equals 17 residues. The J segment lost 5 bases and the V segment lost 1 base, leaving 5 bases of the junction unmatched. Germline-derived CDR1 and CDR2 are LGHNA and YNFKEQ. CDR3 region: CASSQGRTSGGDNEQFF. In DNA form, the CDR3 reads TGTGCCAGCAGCCAAGGGCGGACTAGCGGGGGAGACAATGAGCAGTTCTTC.

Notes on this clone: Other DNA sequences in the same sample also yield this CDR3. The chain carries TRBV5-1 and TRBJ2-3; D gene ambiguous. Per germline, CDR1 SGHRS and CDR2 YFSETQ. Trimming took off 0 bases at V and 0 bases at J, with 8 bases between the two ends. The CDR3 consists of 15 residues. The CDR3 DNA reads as TGCGCCAGCAGCTTGGTGGGATCTAGCACAGATACGCAGTATTTT. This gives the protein CASSLVGSSTDTQYF. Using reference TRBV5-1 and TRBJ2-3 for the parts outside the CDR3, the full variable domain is KAGVTQTPRYLIKTRGQQVTLSCSPISGHRSVSWYQQTPGQGLQFLFEYFSETQRNKGNFPGRFSGRQFSNSRSEMNVSTLELGDSALYLCASSLVGSSTDTQYFGPGTRLTVL.

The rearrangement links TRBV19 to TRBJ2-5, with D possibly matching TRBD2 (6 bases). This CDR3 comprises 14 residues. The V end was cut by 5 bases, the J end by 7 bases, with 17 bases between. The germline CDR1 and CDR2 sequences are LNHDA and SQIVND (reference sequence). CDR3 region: CASSGTFQIGTQYF. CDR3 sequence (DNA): TGTGCCAGTAGTGGGACTTTTCAAATCGGGACCCAGTACTTC. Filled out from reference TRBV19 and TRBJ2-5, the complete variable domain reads DGGITQSPKYLFRKEGQNVTLSCEQNLNHDAMYWYRQDPGQGLRLIYYSQIVNDFQKGDIAEGYSVSREKKESFPLTVTSAQKNPTAFYLCASSGTFQIGTQYFGPGTRLLVL.

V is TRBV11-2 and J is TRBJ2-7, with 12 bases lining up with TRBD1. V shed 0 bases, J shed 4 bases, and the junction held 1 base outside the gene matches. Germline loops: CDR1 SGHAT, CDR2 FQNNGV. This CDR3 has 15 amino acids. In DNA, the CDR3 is TGTGCCAGCAGCTTAGAGGGACAGGGGGCATACGAGCAGTACTTC. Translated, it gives CASSLEGQGAYEQYF.

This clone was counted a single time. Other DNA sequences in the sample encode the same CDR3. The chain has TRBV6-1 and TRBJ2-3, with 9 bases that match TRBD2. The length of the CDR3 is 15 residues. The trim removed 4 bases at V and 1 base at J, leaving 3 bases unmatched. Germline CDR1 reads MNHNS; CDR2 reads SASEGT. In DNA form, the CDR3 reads TGTGCCAGCAGTGCCCAGCGGGGGGGCACAGATACGCAGTATTTT. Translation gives CASSAQRGGTDTQYF.

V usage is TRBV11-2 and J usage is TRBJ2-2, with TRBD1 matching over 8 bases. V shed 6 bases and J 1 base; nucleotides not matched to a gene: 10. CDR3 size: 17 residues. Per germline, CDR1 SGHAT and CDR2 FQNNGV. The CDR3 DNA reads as TGTGCCAGCAGATCCATTTCAGGACAGGGGAACACCGGGGAGCTGTTTTTT. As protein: CASRSISGQGNTGELFF.

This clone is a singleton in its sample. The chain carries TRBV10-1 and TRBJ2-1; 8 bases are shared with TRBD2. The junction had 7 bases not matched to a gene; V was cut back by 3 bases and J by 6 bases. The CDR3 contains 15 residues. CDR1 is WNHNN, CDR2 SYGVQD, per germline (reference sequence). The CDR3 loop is CASSETGTSSNEQFF. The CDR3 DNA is TGCGCCAGCAGTGAAACAGGGACTAGTAGCAATGAGCAGTTCTTC.

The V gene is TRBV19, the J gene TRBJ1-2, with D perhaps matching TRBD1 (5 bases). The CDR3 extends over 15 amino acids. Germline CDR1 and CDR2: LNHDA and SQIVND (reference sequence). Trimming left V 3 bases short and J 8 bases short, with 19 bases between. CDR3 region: CASSIPQGVGYGYTF. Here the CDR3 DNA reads TGTGCCAGTAGTATTCCCCAAGGGGTTGGCTACGGCTACACCTTC.

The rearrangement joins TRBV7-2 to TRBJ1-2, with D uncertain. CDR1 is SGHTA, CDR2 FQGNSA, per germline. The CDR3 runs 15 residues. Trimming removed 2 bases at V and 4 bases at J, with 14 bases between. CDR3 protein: CASSLNSVSSYGYTF. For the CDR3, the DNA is TGTGCCAGCAGCTTAAACTCGGTTAGTAGCTATGGCTACACCTTC.

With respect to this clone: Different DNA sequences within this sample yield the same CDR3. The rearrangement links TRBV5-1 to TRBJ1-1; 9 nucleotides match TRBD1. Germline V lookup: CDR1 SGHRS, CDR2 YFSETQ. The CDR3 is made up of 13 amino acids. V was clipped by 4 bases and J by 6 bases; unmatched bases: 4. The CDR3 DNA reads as TGCGCCAGCAGCCCTACAGGGGGCCCTGAAGCTTTCTTT. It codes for CASSPTGGPEAFF.

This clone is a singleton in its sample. This chain's CDR3 is CASGLIWTGRPPFRREQYF. The CDR3 DNA reads TGTGCTAGTGGTTTGATATGGACGGGCAGGCCCCCCTTTCGCCGCGAGCAGTACTTC. The chain employs TRBV12-5 and TRBJ2-7; D is unresolved. V lost 2 bases to trimming and J lost 6 bases, with 29 bases between them. The CDR3 consists of 19 residues. Looked up from germline, CDR1 is LGHNT and CDR2 is FRNRAP.

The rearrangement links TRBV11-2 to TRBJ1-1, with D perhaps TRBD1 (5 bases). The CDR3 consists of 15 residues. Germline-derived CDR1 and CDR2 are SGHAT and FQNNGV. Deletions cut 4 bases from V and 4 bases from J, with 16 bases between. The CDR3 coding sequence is TGTGCCAGCAGCTCGTTAGGGGTCGGGGGCACTGAAGCTTTCTTT. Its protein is CASSSLGVGGTEAFF.

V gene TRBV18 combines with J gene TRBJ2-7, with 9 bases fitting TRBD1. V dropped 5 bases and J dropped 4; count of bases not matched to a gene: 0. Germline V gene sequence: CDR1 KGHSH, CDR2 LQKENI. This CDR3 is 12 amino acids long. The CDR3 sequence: CASSGTGYEQYF. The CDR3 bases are TGTGCCAGCTCAGGGACAGGGTACGAGCAGTACTTC.

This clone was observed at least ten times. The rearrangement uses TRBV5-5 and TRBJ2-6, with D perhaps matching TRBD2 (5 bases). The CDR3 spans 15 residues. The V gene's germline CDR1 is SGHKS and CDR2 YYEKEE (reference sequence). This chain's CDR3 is CEGGPVSSGANVLTF. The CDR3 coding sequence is TGTGAAGGAGGTCCTGTCAGCTCTGGGGCCAACGTCCTGACTTTC.

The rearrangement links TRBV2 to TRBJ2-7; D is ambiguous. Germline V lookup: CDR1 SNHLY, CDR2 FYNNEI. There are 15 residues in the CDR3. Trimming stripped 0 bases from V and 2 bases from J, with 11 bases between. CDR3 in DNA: TGTGCCAGCAGTGAAGCTGCCATCTTGACCTACGAGCAGTACTTC. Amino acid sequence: CASSEAAILTYEQYF.

Here the CDR3 reads CASSDRRAGLFF. CDR3 bases: TGTGCCAGCAGCGATCGGAGGGCAGGGCTTTTCTTC. The genes are TRBV11-2 and TRBJ2-1; perhaps TRBD2 as D (6 bases). Trimming removed 5 bases at V and 16 bases at J, with 18 bases between. Germline CDR1 and CDR2: SGHAT and FQNNGV. The CDR3 consists of 12 residues.

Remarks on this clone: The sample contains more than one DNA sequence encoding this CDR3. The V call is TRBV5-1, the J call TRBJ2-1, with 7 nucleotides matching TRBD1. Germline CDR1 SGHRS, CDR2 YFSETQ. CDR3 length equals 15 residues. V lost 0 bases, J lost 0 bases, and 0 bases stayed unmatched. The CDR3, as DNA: TGCGCCAGCAGCTTGGAGGGGGCCTCCTACAATGAGCAGTTCTTC. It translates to CASSLEGASYNEQFF.

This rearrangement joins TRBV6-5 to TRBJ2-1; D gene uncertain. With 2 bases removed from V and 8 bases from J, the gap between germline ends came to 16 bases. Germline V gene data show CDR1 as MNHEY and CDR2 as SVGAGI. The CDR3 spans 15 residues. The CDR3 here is CASSYAPPPYDEQFF. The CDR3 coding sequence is TGTGCCAGCAGTTACGCTCCGCCACCTTACGATGAGCAGTTCTTC.

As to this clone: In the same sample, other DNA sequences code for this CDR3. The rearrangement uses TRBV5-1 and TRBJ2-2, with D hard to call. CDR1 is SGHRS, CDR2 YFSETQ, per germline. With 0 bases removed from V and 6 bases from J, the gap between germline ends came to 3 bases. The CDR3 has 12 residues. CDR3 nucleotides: TGCGCCAGCAGCTTGGGGCCCGGGGAGCTGTTTTTT. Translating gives CASSLGPGELFF.

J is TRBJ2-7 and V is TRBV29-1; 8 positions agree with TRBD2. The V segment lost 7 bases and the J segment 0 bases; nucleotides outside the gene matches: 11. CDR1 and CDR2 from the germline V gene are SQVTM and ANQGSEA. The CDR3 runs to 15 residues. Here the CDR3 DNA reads TGCAGCGCCCCCCCCGAGAGCGGGAGCTCCTACGAGCAGTACTTC. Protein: CSAPPESGSSYEQYF.

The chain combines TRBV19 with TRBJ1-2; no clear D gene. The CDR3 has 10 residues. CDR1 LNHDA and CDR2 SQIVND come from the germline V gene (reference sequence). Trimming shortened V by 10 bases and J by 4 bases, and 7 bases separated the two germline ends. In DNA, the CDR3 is TGTGCCACCGGGTTCTATGGCTACACCTTC. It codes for CATGFYGYTF.

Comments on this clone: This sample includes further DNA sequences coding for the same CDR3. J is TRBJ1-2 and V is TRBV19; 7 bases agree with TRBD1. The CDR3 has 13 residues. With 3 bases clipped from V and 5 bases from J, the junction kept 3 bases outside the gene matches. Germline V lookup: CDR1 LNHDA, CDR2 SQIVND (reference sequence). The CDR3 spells CASSISGGYGYTF. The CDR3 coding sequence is TGTGCCAGTAGTATCTCAGGGGGATATGGCTACACCTTC.

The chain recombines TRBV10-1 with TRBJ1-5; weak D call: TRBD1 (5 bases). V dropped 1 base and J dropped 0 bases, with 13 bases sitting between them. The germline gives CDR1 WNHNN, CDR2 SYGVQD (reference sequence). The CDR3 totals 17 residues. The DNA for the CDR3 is TGCGCCAGCAGTGAGTTAGGGGAGCGGTGTAGCAATCAGCCCCAGCATTTT. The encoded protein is CASSELGERCSNQPQHF.

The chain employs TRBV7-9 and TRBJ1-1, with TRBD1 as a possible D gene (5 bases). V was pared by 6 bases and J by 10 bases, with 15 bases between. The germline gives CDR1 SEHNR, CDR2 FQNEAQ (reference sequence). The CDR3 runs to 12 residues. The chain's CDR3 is CASSRDQGGAFF. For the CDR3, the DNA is TGTGCCAGCAGTCGTGATCAGGGTGGAGCTTTCTTT.

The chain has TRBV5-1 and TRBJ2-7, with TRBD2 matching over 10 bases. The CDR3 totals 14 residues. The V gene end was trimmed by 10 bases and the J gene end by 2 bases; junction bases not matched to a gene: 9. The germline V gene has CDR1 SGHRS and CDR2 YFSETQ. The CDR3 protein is CASLAGEPPYEQYF. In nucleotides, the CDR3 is TGCGCCTCGCTAGCGGGGGAGCCCCCCTACGAGCAGTACTTC.

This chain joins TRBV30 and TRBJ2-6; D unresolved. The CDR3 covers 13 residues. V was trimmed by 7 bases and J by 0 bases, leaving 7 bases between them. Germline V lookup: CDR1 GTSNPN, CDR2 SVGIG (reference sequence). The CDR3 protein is CAYKLSGANVLTF. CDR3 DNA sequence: TGTGCCTACAAGCTCTCTGGGGCCAACGTCCTGACTTTC.

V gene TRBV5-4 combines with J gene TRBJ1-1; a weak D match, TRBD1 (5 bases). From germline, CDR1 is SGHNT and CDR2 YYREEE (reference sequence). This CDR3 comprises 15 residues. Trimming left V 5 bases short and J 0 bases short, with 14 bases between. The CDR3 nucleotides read TGTGCCAGCAGTTCCCAGACAGCTATGAACACTGAAGCTTTCTTT. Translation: CASSSQTAMNTEAFF.

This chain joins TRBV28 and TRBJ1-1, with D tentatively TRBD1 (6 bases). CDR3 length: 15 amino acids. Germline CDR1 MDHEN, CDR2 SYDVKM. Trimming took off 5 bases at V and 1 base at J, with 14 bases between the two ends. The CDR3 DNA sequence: TGTGCCAGCAGTACGCAGGGGACACCGAACACTGAAGCTTTCTTT. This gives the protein CASSTQGTPNTEAFF.

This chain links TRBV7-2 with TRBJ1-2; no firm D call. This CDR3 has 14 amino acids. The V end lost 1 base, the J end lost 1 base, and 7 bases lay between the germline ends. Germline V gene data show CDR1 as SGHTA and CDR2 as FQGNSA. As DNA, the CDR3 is TGTGCCAGCAGCTTAGGGACGGTTAACTATGGCTACACCTTC. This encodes CASSLGTVNYGYTF.

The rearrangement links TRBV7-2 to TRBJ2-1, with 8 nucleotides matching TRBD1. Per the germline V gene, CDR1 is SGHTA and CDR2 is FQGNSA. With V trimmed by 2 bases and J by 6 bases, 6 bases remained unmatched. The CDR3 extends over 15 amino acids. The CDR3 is CASSLWQGAINEQFF. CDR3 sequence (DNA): TGTGCCAGCAGCTTATGGCAGGGGGCAATCAATGAGCAGTTCTTC.

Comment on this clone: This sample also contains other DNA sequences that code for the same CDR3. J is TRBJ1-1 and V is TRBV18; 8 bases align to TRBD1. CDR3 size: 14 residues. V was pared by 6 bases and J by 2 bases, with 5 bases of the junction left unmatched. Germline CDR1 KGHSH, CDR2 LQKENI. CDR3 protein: CASSPAGGNTEAFF. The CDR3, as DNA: TGTGCCAGCTCCCCGGCAGGGGGCAACACTGAAGCTTTCTTT.